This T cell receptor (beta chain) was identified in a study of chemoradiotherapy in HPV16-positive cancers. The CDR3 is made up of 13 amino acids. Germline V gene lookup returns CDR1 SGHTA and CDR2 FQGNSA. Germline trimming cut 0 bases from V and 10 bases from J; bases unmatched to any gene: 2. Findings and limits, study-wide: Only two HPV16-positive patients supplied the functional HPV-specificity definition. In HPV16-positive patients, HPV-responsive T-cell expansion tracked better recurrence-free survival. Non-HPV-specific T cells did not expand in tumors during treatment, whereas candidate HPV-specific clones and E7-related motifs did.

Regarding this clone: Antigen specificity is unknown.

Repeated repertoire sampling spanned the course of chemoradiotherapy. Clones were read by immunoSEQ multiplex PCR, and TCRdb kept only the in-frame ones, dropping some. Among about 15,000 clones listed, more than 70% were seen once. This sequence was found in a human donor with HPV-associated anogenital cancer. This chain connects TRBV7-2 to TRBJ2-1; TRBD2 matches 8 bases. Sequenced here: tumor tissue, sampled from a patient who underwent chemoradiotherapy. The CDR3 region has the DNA TGTGCCAGCAGCTTAGCGCGGGAGGAGGAGCAGTTCTTC. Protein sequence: CASSLAREEEQFF.